The present entry profiles one T cell receptor beta chain with its context. Its antigen is currently unknown. This record belongs to a study of blood T cells in healthy people across ages. Across the whole study: Per every two T cells, about one barcoded beta molecule was captured by template switching. Study findings and constraints: In older individuals, TCR beta diversity per million T cells was lower, falling roughly linearly with age.

Combining a sample-barcoded 5' primer with a J-beta primer mix, a second PCR ran for roughly 7 to 12 cycles. A single record per CDR3 protein comes from TCRdb applying MiXCR to the 5' RACE reads. The sample contains about 1.4 million distinct CDR3 sequences, around 59% of which appear only once. Sequenced: blood. This receptor was taken from a man between 18 and 35 years old in good health.

The CDR3 region is CASSTDRGWTEKLFF. CDR3 DNA: TGCGCCAGCAGCACGGACAGGGGCTGGACCGAAAAACTGTTTTTT. The chain links TRBV5-1 to TRBJ1-4, with 9 bases that match TRBD1. Germline V lookup: CDR1 SGHRS, CDR2 YFSETQ. V gave up 4 bases and J gave up 8 bases; unmatched junction bases: 9. This CDR3 has 15 residues.